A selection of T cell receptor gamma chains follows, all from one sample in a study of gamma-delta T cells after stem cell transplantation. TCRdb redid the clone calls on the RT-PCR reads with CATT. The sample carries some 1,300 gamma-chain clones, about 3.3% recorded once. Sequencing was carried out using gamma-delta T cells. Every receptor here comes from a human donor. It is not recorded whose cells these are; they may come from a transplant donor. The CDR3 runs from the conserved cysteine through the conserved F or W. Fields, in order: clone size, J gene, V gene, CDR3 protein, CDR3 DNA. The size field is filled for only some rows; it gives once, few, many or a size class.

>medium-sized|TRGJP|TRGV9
CALWNHTQELGKKIKVF
TGTGCCTTGTGGAATCACACGCAAGAGTTGGGCAAAAAAATCAAGGTATTT
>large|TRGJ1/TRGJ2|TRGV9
CALWEDATYYKKLF
TGTGCCTTGTGGGAGGACGCCACTTATTATAAGAAACTCTTT
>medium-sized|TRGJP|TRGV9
CALWEPTVQELGKKIKVF
TGTGCCTTGTGGGAGCCCACGGTGCAAGAGTTGGGCAAAAAAATCAAGGTATTT
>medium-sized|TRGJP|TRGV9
CALWEAQTYSELGKKIKVF
TGTGCCTTGTGGGAGGCCCAGACCTATTCCGAGTTGGGCAAAAAAATCAAGGTATTT
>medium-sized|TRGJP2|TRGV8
CATWRWIKTF
TGTGCCACCTGGCGTTGGATCAAGACGTTT
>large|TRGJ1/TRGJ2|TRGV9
CALWEVTAVRKKLF
TGTGCCTTGTGGGAGGTGACGGCCGTGCGTAAGAAACTCTTT
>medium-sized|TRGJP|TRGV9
CALWEVRMGKKIKVF
TGTGCCTTGTGGGAGGTGCGAATGGGCAAAAAAATCAAGGTATTT
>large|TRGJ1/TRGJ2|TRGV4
CATWDKAAYYKKLF
TGTGCCACCTGGGATAAGGCGGCTTATTATAAGAAACTCTTT
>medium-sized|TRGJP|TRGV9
CALWEARQELGKKIKVF
TGTGCCTTGTGGGAGGCGAGGCAAGAGTTGGGCAAAAAAATCAAGGTATTT
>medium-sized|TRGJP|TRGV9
CALWEVTGKLGKKIKVF
TGTGCCTTGTGGGAGGTGACTGGGAAGTTGGGCAAAAAAATCAAGGTATTT
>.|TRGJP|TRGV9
CALWEVHPLGKKIKVF
TGTGCCTTGTGGGAGGTGCATCCGTTGGGCAAAAAAATCAAGGTATTT
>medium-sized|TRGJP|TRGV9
CALWEVGWELGKKIKVF
TGTGCCTTGTGGGAGGTGGGATGGGAGTTGGGCAAAAAAATCAAGGTATTT
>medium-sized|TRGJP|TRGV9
CALWEVPTARELGKKIKVF
TGTGCCTTGTGGGAGGTGCCCACAGCCCGGGAGTTGGGCAAAAAAATCAAGGTATTT
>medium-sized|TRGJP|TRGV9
CALWEASELGKKIKVF
TGTGCCTTGTGGGAGGCCTCAGAGTTGGGCAAAAAAATCAAGGTATTT
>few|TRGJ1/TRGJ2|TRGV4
CATWEGYKKLF
TGTGCCACCTGGGAGGGTTATAAGAAACTCTTT
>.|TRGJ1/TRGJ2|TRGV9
CALWEDKKLF
TGTGCCTTGTGGGAGGATAAGAAACTCTTT